This TCR beta chain emerged from a study of tumor and adjacent non-tumor tissue in lung cancer. Study-level points and caveats: Tumor repertoires had a smaller top 100 clone share than normal lung. Tumor tissue had significantly higher TCR diversity than normal lung.

CDR3 length: 11 residues. As for this clonotype: Its antigen is undetermined. Germline is not matched at one junction end, which may reflect a read error.

TCRbeta libraries were built with three rounds of nested PCR, modified from ARM-PCR. TCRdb re-called the multiplex PCR reads with MiXCR, one entry per CDR3 protein. The table shows 120,000 or so distinct CDR3 sequences, with approximately 66% occurring only once. RNA was extracted from bulk tissue without any cell sorting. The sequenced sample consisted of lung tumor tissue. The receptor was isolated from a man aged 30 to 45 with non-small cell lung cancer. This chain links TRBV12-3 or TRBV12-4 with TRBJ1-2; D gene unclear. The CDR3 sequence is CASSLRGGYTF. For the CDR3, the DNA is TGTGCAAGCAGTTTGAGAGGAGGCTACACCTTC.